Listed here are 28 T cell receptor beta chains from one sample, sequenced in a study of identical twins. TCRdb re-derived calls from the 5' RACE reads in MiXCR, one entry per CDR3 protein. The top ten clones hold more than 0.5% of a sample with 450,000 or so distinct CDR3 sequences, 11% to 15% of them seen once. These records were also assigned to another study, of yellow fever vaccine responses in identical twins.

Specimen: CD4+ T cells sorted from blood. These receptors originate from a woman aged 18-35 years in good health.

This chain uses TRBV14 with TRBJ2-7; either TRBD1 or TRBD2 may fit D (6 bases each). The CDR3 loop spans 15 amino acids. V lost 0 bases and J 3 bases, leaving 12 bases between the germline ends. Per the germline V gene, CDR1 is SGHDN and CDR2 is FVKESK. DNA for the CDR3: TGTGCCAGCAGCCAAGATAGGGGGGATCTCTACGAGCAGTACTTC. Its protein product is CASSQDRGDLYEQYF.

This clonotype was picked up many times. This sequence joins TRBV6-6 and TRBJ2-7; no definite D call. V was shortened by 2 bases and J by 0 bases, with 5 bases between the two germline ends. This CDR3 has 13 residues. Per the germline V gene, CDR1 is MNHNY and CDR2 is SVGAGI (reference sequence). The CDR3 here is CASSYPPSYEQYF. In nucleotides, the CDR3 is TGTGCCAGCAGTTACCCACCCTCCTACGAGCAGTACTTC.

The rearrangement uses TRBV20-1 and TRBJ2-4; TRBD1 is a possible D gene (5 bases). Looked up from germline, CDR1 is DFQATT and CDR2 is SNEGSKA (reference sequence). Deletions cut 0 bases from V and 5 bases from J, with 11 bases between. This CDR3 is built from 14 residues. The CDR3 region is CSARDSRAQNIQYF. CDR3 DNA: TGCAGTGCTAGAGATAGCAGGGCCCAAAACATTCAGTACTTC.

The V and J genes are TRBV6-5 and TRBJ1-1; 8 positions match TRBD1. Unmatched junction bases numbered 11, after V lost 4 bases and J lost 1 base. CDR3 length equals 17 residues. Germline CDR1 and CDR2: MNHEY and SVGAGI. The chain's CDR3 is CASSSDRVRSTNTEAFF. CDR3 nucleotide sequence: TGTGCCAGCAGTTCGGACAGGGTGAGAAGTACGAACACTGAAGCTTTCTTT.

This clonotype was counted between two and nine times. This chain uses TRBV7-9 with TRBJ2-1, with a possible D match to TRBD2 (5 bases). Deletions cut 5 bases from V and 11 bases from J, with 16 bases between. The CDR3 is 13 amino acids. Germline V gives CDR1 SEHNR, CDR2 FQNEAQ (reference sequence). This chain's CDR3 is CASSILWGEKQFF. CDR3 nucleotide sequence: TGTGCCAGCAGCATTCTTTGGGGAGAAAAGCAGTTCTTC. Complete variable domain (other parts from reference TRBV7-9 and TRBJ2-1): DTGVSQNPRHKITKRGQNVTFRCDPISEHNRLYWYRQTLGQGPEFLTYFQNEAQLEKSRLLSDRFSAERPKGSFSTLEIQRTEQGDSAMYLCASSILWGEKQFFGPGTRLTVL.

The J gene is TRBJ2-7, the V gene TRBV4-1; weak D call: TRBD2 (6 bases). Germline-derived CDR1 and CDR2 are MGHRA and YSYEKL. CDR3 length equals 14 residues. V was trimmed by 3 bases and J by 6 bases, leaving 15 bases between them. The DNA of the CDR3 is TGCGCCAGCAGCCACCCAGGGACCGGGGGCGAGCAGTACTTC. It encodes CASSHPGTGGEQYF.

The chain joins TRBV27 to TRBJ2-7; 7 nucleotides line up with TRBD1. This CDR3 region has 14 residues. V lost 6 bases and J lost 2; bases outside the gene matches: 7. Germline CDR1 and CDR2: MNHEY and SMNVEV (reference sequence). The CDR3 DNA is TGTGCCAGCAGCCCCAAGACAGGGACCTACGAGCAGTACTTC. Amino acids: CASSPKTGTYEQYF.

This chain joins TRBV6-2 or TRBV6-3 and TRBJ2-5; D not resolved. Trimming pared 0 bases from V and 5 bases from J, leaving 10 bases between. The germline CDR1 and CDR2 sequences are MNHEY and SVGEGT. The CDR3 has 14 residues. The CDR3 DNA follows: TGTGCCAGCAGTTACTCCTTAAGGGCCGAGACCCAGTACTTC. Protein: CASSYSLRAETQYF.

This clonotype was detected only a few times. The chain joins TRBV10-2 to TRBJ2-1; 11 bases line up with TRBD2. This CDR3 is 14 amino acids long. The V and J ends lost 6 bases and 9 bases, in that order; junction bases with no gene match: 7. Germline V CDR1 and CDR2: WSHSY, SAAADI. CDR3: CASRASGRLGEQFF. The CDR3 DNA sequence: TGCGCCAGCAGGGCTAGCGGGAGGCTCGGTGAGCAGTTCTTC.

This clonotype was found many times. This chain uses TRBV29-1 with TRBJ2-3; no definite D call. The CDR3 totals 13 residues. The V end lost 5 bases, the J end lost 2 bases, and 11 bases lay between the germline ends. The germline V gene has CDR1 SQVTM and CDR2 ANQGSEA. The CDR3 nucleotides read TGCAGCGTTTCGACCCGCCTCACAGATACGCAGTATTTT. It codes for CSVSTRLTDTQYF.

This clonotype has only a few counts. The rearrangement uses TRBV28 and TRBJ2-7, with 9 bases fitting TRBD1. Germline V gives CDR1 MDHEN, CDR2 SYDVKM. V lost 8 bases, J lost 5 bases, and 10 bases stayed unmatched. The CDR3 covers 14 residues. The CDR3 DNA is TGTGCCAGCCTACAGACAGGGGGAAAGGACGAGCAGTACTTC. Encoded protein: CASLQTGGKDEQYF.

V usage is TRBV7-3 and J usage is TRBJ2-7, with 9 bases fitting TRBD1. V dropped 3 bases and J dropped 5; count of bases not matched to a gene: 5. CDR3 length: 14 amino acids. Germline V lookup: CDR1 SGHTA, CDR2 FQGTGA. CDR3 bases: TGTGCCAGCAGCTTGGACAGGGGTGCCCACGAGCAGTACTTC. Translated, it gives CASSLDRGAHEQYF. The variable domain in full, with the rest retrieved from reference TRBV7-3 and TRBJ2-7, is GAGVSQTPSNKVTEKGKYVELRCDPISGHTALYWYRQSLGQGPEFLIYFQGTGAADDSGLPNDRFFAVRPEGSVSTLKIQRTERGDSAVYLCASSLDRGAHEQYFGPGTRLTVT.

The chain uses TRBV6-1 and TRBJ2-5; 7 bases are a match to TRBD1. Germline V gene data show CDR1 as MNHNS and CDR2 as SASEGT. This CDR3 is 13 amino acids long. With V trimmed by 7 bases and J by 0 bases, 2 bases remained unmatched. The CDR3 coding sequence is TGTGCCAGCACGGGGACAGACCAAGAGACCCAGTACTTC. Protein: CASTGTDQETQYF.

V is TRBV10-3 and J is TRBJ1-1; weak D call: TRBD1 (5 bases). The CDR3 contains 14 residues. CDR1 and CDR2 (germline): ENHRY, SYGVKD. V was shortened by 5 bases and J by 1 base, with 11 bases between the two germline ends. The CDR3 region is CAISYRDENTEAFF. The DNA of the CDR3 is TGTGCCATCAGTTACCGGGACGAGAACACTGAAGCTTTCTTT.

This clonotype was picked up many times. The genes are TRBV12-3 or TRBV12-4 and TRBJ2-2; 13 bases match TRBD2. The CDR3 extends over 16 amino acids. V shed 5 bases, J shed 7 bases, and the junction held 7 bases outside the gene matches. The CDR3 loop reads CASSQGLAGAHGELFF. In DNA, the CDR3 is TGTGCCAGCAGTCAAGGACTAGCGGGAGCTCACGGGGAGCTGTTTTTT.

V gene TRBV5-1 combines with J gene TRBJ2-3; D is unresolved. V was shortened by 5 bases and J by 2 bases, with 12 bases between the two germline ends. CDR1 and CDR2 from the germline V gene are SGHRS and YFSETQ. CDR3 size: 14 residues. CDR3 sequence: CASSLNFVTDTQYF. In DNA, the CDR3 is TGCGCCAGCAGTCTCAACTTTGTCACAGATACGCAGTATTTT.

The chain uses TRBV2 and TRBJ1-6; 8 bases are shared with TRBD1. The length of the CDR3 is 15 residues. CDR1 SNHLY and CDR2 FYNNEI come from the germline V gene. V was clipped by 8 bases and J by 5 bases; unmatched bases: 8. The CDR3 reads CASALTGDNNSPLHF. DNA of the CDR3: TGTGCCAGCGCCTTGACAGGGGACAATAATTCACCCCTCCACTTT.

This clonotype was seen once. The rearrangement links TRBV7-2 to TRBJ2-2; D tentatively fits TRBD1 or TRBD2 (5 bases each). The CDR3 is made up of 14 amino acids. Trimming stripped 6 bases from V and 7 bases from J, with 15 bases between. The germline V gene has CDR1 SGHTA and CDR2 FQGNSA. CDR3 sequence reads: CASRSFGADGELFF. Written as DNA, the CDR3 is TGTGCCAGCAGAAGCTTCGGGGCGGACGGGGAGCTGTTTTTT.

This clonotype was recorded at least ten times. V and J are TRBV12-3 or TRBV12-4 and TRBJ1-5; 7 positions agree with TRBD1. Trimming removed 6 bases from V and 3 bases from J; junction bases left unmatched: 8. The CDR3 has 15 amino acids. The CDR3 DNA reads as TGTGCCAGCAGCTACCTGGGGACAGTCAATCAGCCCCAGCATTTT. Its protein is CASSYLGTVNQPQHF.

The sample holds a few counts of this clonotype. V is TRBV10-3 and J is TRBJ2-7; 9 bases agree with TRBD1. Germline CDR1 reads ENHRY; CDR2 reads SYGVKD. This CDR3 is built from 13 residues. V lost 8 bases, J lost 4 bases, and 6 bases stayed unmatched. CDR3 in amino acids: CAISTGGIYEQYF. The DNA of the CDR3 is TGTGCCATCTCAACAGGGGGCATATACGAGCAGTACTTC.

A few counts support this clonotype. V is TRBV30 and J is TRBJ2-3, with a weak D call TRBD1 (7 bases). Trimming removed 0 bases from V and 5 bases from J, with 15 bases in between. This CDR3 is built from 15 residues. Germline V gene data show CDR1 as GTSNPN and CDR2 as SVGIG (reference sequence). Here the CDR3 DNA reads TGTGCCTGGAGTGTACCGGGGGCAGGGGGAGATACGCAGTATTTT. Its protein is CAWSVPGAGGDTQYF.

Many counts were recorded for this clonotype. V and J are TRBV5-1 and TRBJ2-7; no clear D. The germline V and J ends were trimmed by 3 bases and 7 bases, with 11 bases remaining between them. From germline, CDR1 is SGHRS and CDR2 YFSETQ. This CDR3 has 12 amino acids. The CDR3 DNA reads TGCGCCAGCAGCTCTACTTTGGGGGAGCAGTACTTC. Translated: CASSSTLGEQYF.

This clonotype was found a few times. The CDR3 sequence is CSARGDRYEQYF. In DNA, the CDR3 is TGCAGTGCTAGAGGAGACAGATACGAGCAGTACTTC. This chain uses TRBV20-1 with TRBJ2-7; D might be TRBD1 (5 bases). The V and J ends lost 1 base and 4 bases respectively, with 8 bases between them. Looked up from germline, CDR1 is DFQATT and CDR2 is SNEGSKA (reference sequence). The CDR3 sequence is 12 residues long.

The rearrangement uses TRBV9 and TRBJ2-1; D call uncertain. CDR3 length: 14 residues. V was pared by 4 bases and J by 2 bases, with 10 bases between. CDR1 is SGDLS and CDR2 is YYNGEE in the germline V gene. Written as DNA, the CDR3 is TGTGCCAGCAGCCCTGCGGTGACCTACAATGAGCAGTTCTTC. Translated: CASSPAVTYNEQFF.

This clonotype was recorded many times. The chain recombines TRBV12-3 or TRBV12-4 with TRBJ2-7; no definite D call. The V gene lost 3 bases and the J gene lost 3 bases, with 12 bases spanning the gap. The CDR3 loop spans 14 amino acids. The CDR3 DNA reads as TGTGCCAGCAGTTTTCGGATAGCCAGCTACGAGCAGTACTTC. This codes for CASSFRIASYEQYF.

This clonotype has just a few counts. This chain's CDR3 is CASSRRETYEQYF. The CDR3 nucleotides read TGTGCCAGCAGCCGGCGGGAGACCTACGAGCAGTACTTC. The rearrangement joins TRBV7-2 to TRBJ2-7, with 7 bases identical to TRBD2. The CDR3 runs to 13 residues. CDR1 and CDR2 (germline): SGHTA, FQGNSA. V shed 5 bases, J shed 2 bases, and the junction held 3 bases outside the gene matches.

This clonotype has a handful of counts. The chain recombines TRBV20-1 with TRBJ2-1; the D gene is possibly TRBD1 (5 bases). The CDR3 contains 14 residues. V shed 1 base and J shed 0 bases, with 7 bases lying between them. Germline values: CDR1 DFQATT, CDR2 SNEGSKA (reference sequence). CDR3 protein: CSARGQFSYNEQFF. CDR3 DNA sequence: TGCAGTGCTAGAGGACAGTTCTCCTACAATGAGCAGTTCTTC.

The DNA of the CDR3 is TGTGCCAGCAGTTGGACAGGGGGTGGGGGGGGCTACACCTTC. Encoded protein: CASSWTGGGGGYTF. V usage is TRBV28 and J usage is TRBJ1-2, with 10 bases identical to TRBD1. CDR1 and CDR2 (germline): MDHEN, SYDVKM. V dropped 4 bases and J dropped 8; count of bases not matched to a gene: 7. This CDR3 region has 14 residues.